Below, one T cell receptor beta chain is given with its context. This entry belongs to a study of memory CD4+ T cells and cytomegalovirus serostatus. Single viable CD3+CD4+CD8-CD45RO+ cells were sorted as the memory CD4+ T cells. CDR3 length: 14 amino acids. CDR1 is ENHRY, CDR2 SYGVKD, per germline. J lost 2 bases, V lost 6 bases, and 5 bases had no gene match. Data came from immunoSEQ multiplex PCR; TCRdb stores just in-frame clones and leaves some out. The sample includes some 58,000 clones, around 77% of them seen just once. The clonotype comes from an adult in good health and CMV-seronegative. The V call is TRBV10-3, the J call TRBJ2-7; 9 bases map to TRBD1. Input material: memory CD4+ T cells from blood. CDR3 in amino acids: CAISSGQGAYEQYF. The CDR3 DNA reads TGTGCCATCAGCTCGGGACAGGGCGCCTACGAGCAGTACTTC.